The 22 T cell receptor beta chains below come from one sample, sequenced in a study of shared clonotypes between healthy human individuals. Some clones are missing from TCRdb's copy, which holds only in-frame ones; the method was immunoSEQ multiplex PCR. The data contain over 1.4 million clones, over 95% of them singletons. Sample: naive CD4+ T cells sorted from blood. Subset meaning: CD45RA+ positively selected. Source of these receptors: a man aged 30 to 45 in good health.

The chain has TRBV4-1 and TRBJ1-4; 8 nucleotides line up with TRBD1. CDR3 length equals 13 residues. J lost 7 bases, V lost 6 bases, and 4 bases had no gene match. Germline CDR1 is MGHRA and CDR2 is YSYEKL. In DNA, the CDR3 is TGCGCCAGCAGGGACAGGGTCGGTGAAAAACTGTTTTTT. Protein product: CASRDRVGEKLFF.

This clone was seen once. This rearrangement joins TRBV7-9 to TRBJ2-7; 7 bases are shared with TRBD1. CDR1 and CDR2 from the germline V gene are SEHNR and FQNEAQ (reference sequence). V shed 1 base and J 5 bases; nucleotides not matched to a gene: 2. CDR3 length: 13 amino acids. CDR3 protein: CASSLEGANEQYF. CDR3 nucleotide sequence: TGTGCCAGCAGCTTAGAGGGGGCGAACGAGCAGTACTTC.

On this clone itself: Other DNA sequences from this sample encode an identical CDR3 as well. The genes are TRBV5-1 and TRBJ2-1, with 10 bases identical to TRBD2. Germline assignment: CDR1 SGHRS and CDR2 YFSETQ. The CDR3 runs to 15 residues. The V segment lost 5 bases and the J segment 3 bases; nucleotides outside the gene matches: 5. The CDR3 loop reads CASSSLAGVYNEQFF. The CDR3 DNA reads TGCGCCAGCAGTTCGCTAGCGGGGGTCTACAATGAGCAGTTCTTC. Together with reference TRBV5-1 and TRBJ2-1, the CDR3 gives the full variable domain: KAGVTQTPRYLIKTRGQQVTLSCSPISGHRSVSWYQQTPGQGLQFLFEYFSETQRNKGNFPGRFSGRQFSNSRSEMNVSTLELGDSALYLCASSSLAGVYNEQFFGPGTRLTVL.

The genes are TRBV18 and TRBJ2-7; TRBD2 is a possible D gene (6 bases). The germline V gene has CDR1 KGHSH and CDR2 LQKENI. The CDR3 totals 14 residues. V dropped 3 bases and J dropped 4 bases, with 13 bases sitting between them. CDR3 residues: CASSPYGSLYEQYF. Here the CDR3 DNA reads TGTGCCAGCTCACCGTACGGGAGTCTTTACGAGCAGTACTTC.

The chain couples TRBV5-1 to TRBJ1-4; D possibly corresponds to TRBD1 (5 bases). Trimming cost V 5 bases and J 6 bases, with 14 bases left between them. CDR3 length: 14 amino acids. Germline CDR1 and CDR2: SGHRS and YFSETQ. The CDR3, as DNA: TGCGCCAGCAGTAAAGGGGCGGTAGATGAAAAACTGTTTTTT. Residues: CASSKGAVDEKLFF.

This chain joins TRBV19 and TRBJ2-1; the D gene could be TRBD1 or TRBD2 (5 bases each). The V and J ends lost 7 bases and 4 bases respectively, with 11 bases between them. CDR1 is LNHDA, CDR2 SQIVND, per germline (reference sequence). The length of the CDR3 is 13 residues. CDR3 loop: CASKGTTYNEQFF. DNA for the CDR3: TGTGCCAGTAAAGGGACCACGTACAATGAGCAGTTCTTC.

This clone appeared a single time. V and J are TRBV7-9 and TRBJ2-2; D is unclear. Germline V gene data show CDR1 as SEHNR and CDR2 as FQNEAQ (reference sequence). The CDR3 is 13 residues long. V lost 6 bases to trimming and J lost 5 bases, with 10 bases between them. For the CDR3, the DNA is TGTGCCAGCAGTTACCCCGGGACCGGGGAGCTGTTTTTT. It codes for CASSYPGTGELFF.

This clone was counted a few times. CDR3 sequence (DNA): TGCGCCAGCAGCTTGGGAGGGGAAGGAGAAAAACTGTTTTTT. Its translation is CASSLGGEGEKLFF. The chain carries TRBV5-1 and TRBJ1-4; maybe TRBD1 (5 bases). V shed 0 bases and J shed 8 bases, with 11 bases lying between them. The CDR3 has 14 residues. The germline V gene has CDR1 SGHRS and CDR2 YFSETQ.

The chain recombines TRBV11-2 with TRBJ2-7; 11 bases fit TRBD1. This CDR3 has 19 amino acids. Germline assignment: CDR1 SGHAT and CDR2 FQNNGV. V was pared by 5 bases and J by 1 base, with 16 bases of the junction left unmatched. The CDR3 sequence is CASSRTGTGGWRVSYEQYF. CDR3 DNA: TGTGCCAGCAGCAGGACCGGGACAGGGGGTTGGCGGGTGTCCTACGAGCAGTACTTC.

The chain links TRBV5-1 to TRBJ1-1, with TRBD1 matching over 7 bases. The CDR3 consists of 15 residues. The V segment lost 4 bases and the J segment 5 bases; nucleotides outside the gene matches: 11. Per germline, CDR1 SGHRS and CDR2 YFSETQ. The CDR3 bases are TGCGCCAGCAGCCTCGACAGGGATCGGGAAACTGAAGCTTTCTTT. Translation: CASSLDRDRETEAFF.

This chain links TRBV5-5 with TRBJ2-7; 8 bases align to TRBD1. Per the germline V gene, CDR1 is SGHKS and CDR2 is YYEKEE (reference sequence). After removal of 4 bases from V and 5 bases from J, the junction contained 8 bases not matched to a gene. This CDR3 is built from 14 residues. CDR3 sequence (DNA): TGTGCCAGCAGCCGTAGACAGGGGAATAACGAGCAGTACTTC. It translates to CASSRRQGNNEQYF.

V gene TRBV7-9 combines with J gene TRBJ2-5; TRBD1 might be the D (5 bases). This CDR3 has 15 amino acids. The germline V gene has CDR1 SEHNR and CDR2 FQNEAQ (reference sequence). V was cut by 5 bases and J by 5 bases, with 18 bases left in between. The CDR3 loop reads CASSPKGPLRETQYF. CDR3 bases: TGTGCCAGCAGCCCCAAGGGGCCGCTGCGGGAGACCCAGTACTTC.

This chain uses TRBV6-5 with TRBJ1-2; D possibly corresponds to TRBD1 (6 bases). CDR1 MNHEY and CDR2 SVGAGI come from the germline V gene. V shed 0 bases and J shed 4 bases, with 12 bases lying between them. This CDR3 comprises 15 residues. The CDR3 loop reads CASSYSPGGPYGYTF. For the CDR3, the DNA is TGTGCCAGCAGTTACTCCCCGGGGGGCCCCTATGGCTACACCTTC.

The chain employs TRBV7-2 and TRBJ2-5; D could derive from TRBD1 or TRBD2 (6 bases each). There are 14 residues in the CDR3. The germline V and J ends were trimmed by 4 bases and 7 bases, with 16 bases remaining between them. Germline CDR1 is SGHTA and CDR2 is FQGNSA. CDR3 coding DNA: TGTGCCAGCAGCTCCGGAGGGGGGACGGGGACCCAGTACTTC. Its protein is CASSSGGGTGTQYF. Complete variable domain (other parts from reference TRBV7-2 and TRBJ2-5): GAGVSQSPSNKVTEKGKDVELRCDPISGHTALYWYRQSLGQGLEFLIYFQGNSAPDKSGLPSDRFSAERTGGSVSTLTIQRTQQEDSAVYLCASSSGGGTGTQYFGPGTRLLVL.

The chain links TRBV5-1 to TRBJ2-7, with D tentatively TRBD1 (6 bases). Trimming stripped 0 bases from V and 7 bases from J, with 17 bases between. Germline CDR1 and CDR2: SGHRS and YFSETQ. The CDR3 has 15 residues. The CDR3 DNA sequence: TGCGCCAGCAGCTTGGAAGGGCTAGGGGGAAGTGAGCAGTACTTC. This gives the protein CASSLEGLGGSEQYF.

The chain uses TRBV25-1 and TRBJ2-7; D tentatively fits TRBD1 or TRBD2 (5 bases each). Germline CDR1 is MGHDK and CDR2 is SYGVNS. CDR3 length: 14 residues. Trimming left V 5 bases short and J 6 bases short, with 17 bases between. CDR3 sequence reads: CASSLLGQAGEQYF. In DNA form, the CDR3 reads TGTGCCAGCAGTCTATTGGGGCAGGCGGGCGAGCAGTACTTC.

The rearrangement links TRBV6-4 to TRBJ2-3, with no clear D. CDR3 length: 13 residues. Germline V gene lookup returns CDR1 MRHNA and CDR2 SNTAGT. V was trimmed by 8 bases and J by 2 bases, leaving 11 bases between them. The CDR3 is CASSKAPTDTQYF. CDR3 DNA: TGTGCCAGCTCGAAGGCCCCCACAGATACGCAGTATTTT.

CDR3 in amino acids: CASGEGQNYNEQFF. DNA for the CDR3: TGTGCCAGCGGGGAGGGCCAAAACTACAATGAGCAGTTCTTC. The chain uses TRBV6-6 and TRBJ2-1, with 7 nucleotides matching TRBD2. V lost 8 bases and J lost 3; bases outside the gene matches: 7. The CDR3 is 14 residues long. The germline CDR1 and CDR2 sequences are MNHNY and SVGAGI (reference sequence).

This rearrangement joins TRBV7-8 to TRBJ2-7; D is possibly TRBD1 (6 bases). The CDR3 runs to 15 residues. CDR1 is SGHVS and CDR2 is FQNEAQ in the germline V gene. V dropped 5 bases and J dropped 2 bases, with 16 bases sitting between them. The CDR3 sequence: CASSTAQTGAYEQYF. The CDR3 region has the DNA TGTGCCAGCAGCACGGCTCAGACAGGCGCCTACGAGCAGTACTTC.

V gene TRBV11-2 combines with J gene TRBJ1-1, with D hard to call. Germline CDR1 reads SGHAT; CDR2 reads FQNNGV. This CDR3 region has 14 residues. Between the trimmed V and J ends, which lost 5 bases and 3 bases, there was a span of 13 bases. This CDR3 reads CASSANRPHTEAFF. The CDR3 DNA follows: TGTGCCAGCAGCGCAAATAGACCACACACTGAAGCTTTCTTT.

The chain carries TRBV28 and TRBJ1-1, with D possibly being TRBD1 (5 bases). CDR1 and CDR2 from the germline V gene are MDHEN and SYDVKM. CDR3 length: 14 amino acids. Deletions cut 2 bases from V and 3 bases from J, with 10 bases between. The CDR3 region has the DNA TGTGCCAGCAGTTTACTCGGGGCCCACACTGAAGCTTTCTTT. Protein product: CASSLLGAHTEAFF.

The V call is TRBV5-5, the J call TRBJ1-1, with 8 nucleotides matching TRBD1. Per the germline V gene, CDR1 is SGHKS and CDR2 is YYEKEE (reference sequence). J was trimmed by 3 bases and V by 0 bases; bases with no gene match: 1. The CDR3 has 14 amino acids. The CDR3 loop is CASSLGQGYTEAFF. The CDR3 DNA reads as TGTGCCAGCAGCTTGGGACAGGGGTACACTGAAGCTTTCTTT.